These T cell receptor beta chains were read from a single sample in a study of vaccination and CD4 T cells after COVID-19. Their antigens are not known. TCRdb fed the PCR reads into MiXCR, producing one record per CDR3 protein. The sample contains some 14,000 distinct CDR3 sequences, 50% to 65% of which appear only once. The sample was CD4+ T cells from blood, cultured in vitro, taken before SARS-CoV-2 vaccination. The receptors originated from a human donor who had recovered from COVID-19. CDR3s include the opening cysteine and the closing phenylalanine or tryptophan. Each record gives: clone size, CDR3 length, D gene, J gene, V gene, CDR3 DNA, CDR3 protein. D genes are given only for firm matches. Clone size is shown for a subset of rows, as once, few, many or a class of expanded clone.

size: -
length: 12
D: -
J: TRBJ2-7
V: TRBV30
DNA: TGTGCCTGGCATATGAGCTCCTACGAGCAGTACTTC
CDR3: CAWHMSSYEQYF

size: -
length: 14
D: TRBD2
J: TRBJ2-3
V: TRBV20-1
DNA: TGCAGTGCCGGGCTAGCGGGAGGATCGGATACGCAGTATTTT
CDR3: CSAGLAGGSDTQYF

size: few
length: 11
D: -
J: TRBJ1-1
V: TRBV6-2/TRBV6-3
DNA: TGTGCCAGCAGTTACTCATCCATCGCTTTCTTT
CDR3: CASSYSSIAFF

size: -
length: 12
D: -
J: TRBJ1-2
V: TRBV6-5
DNA: TGTGCCAGCAGTTACACGGGCTATGGCTACACCTTC
CDR3: CASSYTGYGYTF

size: -
length: 16
D: TRBD1
J: TRBJ1-5
V: TRBV6-1
DNA: TGTGCCAGCAAGGTTAGACAGGGTACAAATCATCAGCCCCAGCATTTT
CDR3: CASKVRQGTNHQPQHF

size: -
length: 11
D: -
J: TRBJ2-7
V: TRBV20-1
DNA: TGCAGTGCTAGAATATCTAGGGAGCAGTACTTC
CDR3: CSARISREQYF

size: -
length: 15
D: -
J: TRBJ1-2
V: TRBV4-3
DNA: TGCGCCAGCAGCCAAGCCATGACAGAAAACTATGGCTACACCTTC
CDR3: CASSQAMTENYGYTF

size: few
length: 17
D: TRBD2
J: TRBJ2-2
V: TRBV27
DNA: TGTGCCAGCAGTCCACTAACCGGGACTAGCGGAGCCGGGGAGCTGTTTTTT
CDR3: CASSPLTGTSGAGELFF

size: -
length: 10
D: -
J: TRBJ2-5
V: TRBV2
DNA: TGTGCCAGCGGTTCGGAGACCCAGTACTTC
CDR3: CASGSETQYF

size: few
length: 14
D: -
J: TRBJ1-5
V: TRBV6-1
DNA: TGTGCCAGCAGTGAGAGACGGGCGAATCAGCCCCAGCATTTT
CDR3: CASSERRANQPQHF

size: -
length: 15
D: TRBD1
J: TRBJ2-1
V: TRBV7-9
DNA: TGTGCCAGCAGCCCGACAGGGGGCTATTACAATGAGCAGTTCTTC
CDR3: CASSPTGGYYNEQFF

size: -
length: 15
D: TRBD2
J: TRBJ2-1
V: TRBV19
DNA: TGTGCCAGTAGTATCGCGGGAGGGGACCACAATGAGCAGTTCTTC
CDR3: CASSIAGGDHNEQFF

size: -
length: 14
D: -
J: TRBJ1-1
V: TRBV6-5
DNA: TGTGCCAGCAGTTACAAGAGGGATCTAGCTAAAGCTTTCTTT
CDR3: CASSYKRDLAKAFF

size: -
length: 13
D: -
J: TRBJ2-5
V: TRBV2
DNA: TGTGCCAGCAGCAGGGTTTTTCAAGAGACCCAGTACTTC
CDR3: CASSRVFQETQYF